The clone carrying this TCR beta chain has just one count. This record comes from a study of memory CD4+ T cells and cytomegalovirus serostatus. In the study's own analysis: Out-of-frame sequences were removed, leaving about 2.2 million distinct TCRbeta sequences. TCRdb's table, derived via immunoSEQ multiplex PCR, lists solely in-frame clones and lacks some. V, J and clone size are taken as reported in that table, and D and trimming were inferred from the DNA itself. The profile shows over 40,000 clones, 82% of them singletons. V lost 6 bases, J lost 5 bases, and 8 bases stayed unmatched. CDR3 length equals 14 residues. Germline V lookup: CDR1 LNHDA, CDR2 SQIVND (reference sequence). Single viable CD3+CD4+CD8-CD45RO+ cells were sorted as the memory CD4+ T cells.

This clonotype was obtained from an adult in good health and CMV-seronegative. The sequenced sample was memory CD4+ T cells from blood. The chain employs TRBV19 and TRBJ1-1; TRBD1 matches at 8 bases. CDR3 amino acids: CASRADRVGTEAFF. The CDR3 nucleotides are TGTGCCAGTAGGGCGGACAGGGTGGGAACTGAAGCTTTCTTT. The complete variable domain, with remaining parts taken from reference TRBV19 and TRBJ1-1, reads DGGITQSPKYLFRKEGQNVTLSCEQNLNHDAMYWYRQDPGQGLRLIYYSQIVNDFQKGDIAEGYSVSREKKESFPLTVTSAQKNPTAFYLCASRADRVGTEAFFGQGTRLTVV.